This TCR beta chain comes out of a study of prognosis after radiotherapy for stage I lung cancer. Turning to the study itself: While about 7 patients had squamous cell carcinoma tumors, the tumors of about a dozen were adenocarcinoma. Regarding the study as a whole: A difference in TRBV and TRBJ gene usage was reportedly seen between patients with and without metastases. Counted unique TCR clones declined after stereotactic body radiation therapy (median about 9,700 versus 6,500).

TCR beta CDR3 was amplified from genomic DNA by two-round multiplex PCR. The use of primers specific to each TRBV and TRBJ gene characterized first-round PCR. TCRdb reprocessed the multiplex PCR reads via MiXCR and lists one record per CDR3 protein. The sample has 59,000 or so distinct CDR3 sequences, roughly 29% seen once. Germline CDR1 and CDR2: MRHNA and SNTAGT. The CDR3 contains 12 residues. Blood was drawn (roughly 6 milliliters of peripheral blood) at each of two time points. For this clonotype: Its antigen is unknown. A far larger clone is a single base away, which makes a read error likely.

The source is a donor over 45 with non-small cell lung cancer. The starting material was PBMCs, obtained before or after stereotactic body radiation therapy (not recorded which). V usage is TRBV6-4 and J usage is TRBJ2-2; possibly TRBD1 for D (6 bases). The CDR3: CVSHRASGELFF. CDR3 nucleotide sequence: TGTGTCAGCCACAGGGCCTCCGGGGAGCTGTTTTTT.